This T cell receptor (beta chain) originates from a study of cytomegalovirus exposure and HLA in healthy donors. Remarks on this clone: As yet, its antigen is unknown.

PCR amplification relied on 60 Vbeta primers (plus 13 Jbeta primers). Clones were sequenced by immunoSEQ multiplex PCR, and TCRdb holds only the in-frame ones, with some missing. The table has fewer than 120,000 clones, 65% to 80% seen once; the top ten hold just under 3%. The CDR3 sequence is 15 residues long. Trimming pared 8 bases from V and 1 base from J, leaving 14 bases between. The germline V gene encodes CDR1 SGHTA and CDR2 FQGTGA. The study's findings and limits: TCR beta sequences reportedly predicted the HLA-A and HLA-B alleles of most subjects accurately. Among TCR beta chains, those listed as cytomegalovirus-associated numbered roughly 150. Earlier findings revealed that most TCR beta V segments proved productive either about 87% or about 30% of the time.

Material: PBMCs. This chain uses TRBV7-3 with TRBJ2-2, with D possibly being TRBD2 (6 bases). The receptor's source is a woman in her fifties or sixties in good health and CMV-seropositive. The CDR3 nucleotides read TGTGCCAGCTTCACCGGGAGAGAGAACACCGGGGAGCTGTTTTTT. It codes for CASFTGRENTGELFF.